One and the same sample provided the 19 T cell receptor beta chains below, sequenced in a study of T cell responses to AZD1222 COVID-19 vaccine (dated by TCRdb to the early 2020s). The sample's time point label is to be understood as: about 28 days (+/-7) after the second vaccine dose. Libraries were built with the immunoSEQ multiplex PCR assay. The table comes from immuneACCESS by way of TCRdb, which keeps in-frame sequences with V and J called. Part of the clones is missing from these tables; in studies checked, under half for an unresolved V gene and the rest for unknown reasons. The sample includes around 150,000 clones, with roughly 91% observed a single time. Clones ranked in the top ten supply 1.5% to 2.5% of the sample. The material sequenced was peripheral blood, taken 28 days after the second AZD1222 dose. These receptors were obtained from an adult who received the AZD1222 COVID-19 vaccine.

The genes are TRBV6-5 and TRBJ2-7; no reliable D call. Germline V gives CDR1 MNHEY, CDR2 SVGAGI. Trimming took off 8 bases at V and 6 bases at J, with 17 bases between the two ends. The CDR3 extends over 13 amino acids. Here the CDR3 reads CASLVPGTGEQYF. DNA of the CDR3: TGTGCCAGCTTAGTTCCAGGCACTGGCGAGCAGTACTTC.

The chain couples TRBV19 to TRBJ2-7; 9 nucleotides align to TRBD1. CDR1 is LNHDA, CDR2 SQIVND, per germline (reference sequence). The V and J ends lost 4 bases and 3 bases, in that order; junction bases with no gene match: 1. The CDR3 covers 13 residues. The CDR3 protein is CASSKGQGYEQYF. The DNA for the CDR3 is TGTGCCAGTAGTAAGGGACAGGGCTACGAGCAGTACTTC.

This rearrangement joins TRBV7-3 to TRBJ2-7; D is possibly TRBD2 (7 bases). Trimming shortened V by 2 bases and J by 4 bases, and 18 bases separated the two germline ends. This CDR3 is 16 amino acids long. CDR1 is SGHTA and CDR2 is FQGTGA in the germline V gene. CDR3 nucleotide sequence: TGTGCCAGCAGCTTAGTTGGTTCGGGGGGCACTTACGAGCAGTACTTC. This sequence encodes CASSLVGSGGTYEQYF.

This chain joins TRBV5-4 and TRBJ1-4, with a tentative D call TRBD1 (5 bases). Germline lookup yields CDR1 SGHNT and CDR2 YYREEE (reference sequence). CDR3 length equals 14 residues. With 0 bases removed from V and 5 bases from J, the gap between germline ends came to 8 bases. CDR3 DNA: TGTGCCAGCAGCTTGGCGGGACGGAATGAAAAACTGTTTTTT. This encodes CASSLAGRNEKLFF. Complete variable domain (other parts from reference TRBV5-4 and TRBJ1-4): ETGVTQSPTHLIKTRGQQVTLRCSSQSGHNTVSWYQQALGQGPQFIFQYYREEENGRGNFPPRFSGLQFPNYSSELNVNALELDDSALYLCASSLAGRNEKLFFGSGTQLSVL.

V and J are TRBV3-1 (or the pseudogene TRBV3-2) and TRBJ1-3; no clear D gene. CDR1 LGHDT and CDR2 YNNKEL come from the germline V gene (reference sequence). V was clipped by 4 bases and J by 2 bases, with 9 bases between them. The CDR3 extends over 14 amino acids. CDR3: CASSRQTPGNTIYF. The CDR3 DNA sequence: TGTGCCAGCAGCCGGCAGACGCCTGGAAACACCATATATTTT.

The CDR3 protein is CASSPRGSSLRTEAFF. CDR3 nucleotide sequence: TGTGCCAGCAGCCCCCGCGGAAGCAGCCTGAGGACTGAAGCTTTCTTT. J is TRBJ1-1 and V is TRBV3-1 (or the pseudogene TRBV3-2); D gene unclear. Germline CDR1 LGHDT, CDR2 YNNKEL (reference sequence). The CDR3 has 16 amino acids. The germline V and J ends were trimmed by 4 bases and 5 bases, with 20 bases remaining between them.

For the CDR3, the DNA is TGTGCCAGCACTGGGGCAGGCGGTGGACAGTTCTTC. Its protein product is CASTGAGGGQFF. V and J are TRBV27 and TRBJ2-1; TRBD1 might be the D (5 bases). The CDR3 length is 12 residues. Germline V gene sequence: CDR1 MNHEY, CDR2 SMNVEV (reference sequence). Trimming removed 7 bases at V and 13 bases at J, with 17 bases between.

The chain carries TRBV6-5 and TRBJ1-1; the D is unclear. V was clipped by 2 bases and J by 5 bases, with 12 bases between them. The CDR3 runs 14 residues. The germline gives CDR1 MNHEY, CDR2 SVGAGI. The CDR3 is CASSYVGSGTEAFF. DNA of the CDR3: TGTGCCAGCAGTTACGTAGGGTCGGGGACTGAAGCTTTCTTT.

V usage is TRBV6-5 and J usage is TRBJ2-7, with D possibly being TRBD1 or TRBD2 (5 bases each). Germline-derived CDR1 and CDR2 are MNHEY and SVGAGI. The CDR3 has 10 amino acids. V lost 8 bases to trimming and J lost 9 bases, with 11 bases between them. The CDR3 region is CASLGGVQYF. The DNA of the CDR3 is TGTGCCAGCCTTGGGGGAGTGCAGTACTTC.

The rearrangement joins TRBV27 to TRBJ2-2, with D possibly called TRBD1 or TRBD2 (5 bases each). There are 12 residues in the CDR3. V was cut by 8 bases and J by 4 bases, with 8 bases left in between. Per germline, CDR1 MNHEY and CDR2 SMNVEV (reference sequence). The CDR3 sequence: CASRGVTGELFF. The DNA of the CDR3 is TGTGCCAGCCGAGGGGTCACCGGGGAGCTGTTTTTT.

The chain joins TRBV19 to TRBJ2-3; weak D call: TRBD1 (6 bases). Trimming cost V 7 bases and J 4 bases, with 18 bases left between them. Germline V gene data show CDR1 as LNHDA and CDR2 as SQIVND (reference sequence). This CDR3 has 15 residues. CDR3 sequence reads: CASNARGSGADTQYF. For the CDR3, the DNA is TGTGCCAGTAACGCCAGGGGATCCGGCGCAGATACGCAGTATTTT.

The V call is TRBV7-6, the J call TRBJ2-1; D not resolved. Trimming took off 1 base at V and 0 bases at J, with 13 bases between the two ends. This CDR3 region has 17 residues. Germline-derived CDR1 and CDR2 are SGHVS and FNYEAQ. CDR3 in amino acids: CASSLGIPQSSYNEQFF. For the CDR3, the DNA is TGTGCCAGCAGCTTAGGAATCCCTCAGAGCTCCTACAATGAGCAGTTCTTC.

V is TRBV5-1 and J is TRBJ2-3, with D perhaps TRBD2 (5 bases). V was cut by 4 bases and J by 4 bases, with 10 bases left in between. The CDR3 spans 13 residues. Germline-derived CDR1 and CDR2 are SGHRS and YFSETQ. The chain's CDR3 is CASSLSRADTQYF. CDR3 nucleotides: TGCGCCAGCAGCCTATCGAGGGCAGATACGCAGTATTTT. Variable domain in full (rest from reference TRBV5-1 and TRBJ2-3): KAGVTQTPRYLIKTRGQQVTLSCSPISGHRSVSWYQQTPGQGLQFLFEYFSETQRNKGNFPGRFSGRQFSNSRSEMNVSTLELGDSALYLCASSLSRADTQYFGPGTRLTVL.

The V gene is TRBV4-1, the J gene TRBJ1-2; weak D call: TRBD1 (5 bases). This CDR3 contains 14 residues. V was trimmed by 1 base and J by 5 bases, leaving 11 bases between them. Germline loops: CDR1 MGHRA, CDR2 YSYEKL. The CDR3 DNA is TGCGCCAGCAGCCAAGCGACAGTGAGATATGGCTACACCTTC. Protein: CASSQATVRYGYTF.

V is TRBV3-1 (or the pseudogene TRBV3-2) and J is TRBJ2-7; a possible D gene is TRBD1 (6 bases). CDR3 length equals 15 residues. V lost 1 base, J lost 8 bases, and 18 bases lay in between. From germline, CDR1 is LGHDT and CDR2 YNNKEL (reference sequence). The CDR3 loop reads CASSQVTGHGLKQYF. CDR3 nucleotide sequence: TGTGCCAGCAGCCAAGTTACAGGGCATGGTCTCAAGCAGTACTTC.

The chain links TRBV6-5 to TRBJ2-7; D unresolved. The CDR3 loop spans 14 amino acids. The V gene's germline CDR1 is MNHEY and CDR2 SVGAGI. The V end was cut by 2 bases, the J end by 1 base, with 9 bases between. The CDR3 loop reads CASSYRTHSYEQYF. The CDR3 DNA reads as TGTGCCAGCAGTTACCGGACGCATTCCTACGAGCAGTACTTC.

The J gene is TRBJ2-2, the V gene TRBV19; weak D call: TRBD2 (6 bases). Germline V gene data show CDR1 as LNHDA and CDR2 as SQIVND (reference sequence). With 6 bases removed from V and 1 base from J, the gap between germline ends came to 18 bases. The CDR3 covers 17 residues. Here the CDR3 DNA reads TGTGCCAGTAGAACCCCATGGGTTAGCGGGAACACCGGGGAGCTGTTTTTT. It is translated as CASRTPWVSGNTGELFF.

V usage is TRBV6-6 and J usage is TRBJ1-2; the D gene is possibly TRBD1 (6 bases). V lost 4 bases and J 7 bases, leaving 10 bases between the germline ends. The CDR3 is 12 residues long. Germline CDR1 is MNHNY and CDR2 is SVGAGI (reference sequence). CDR3 DNA sequence: TGTGCCAGCAGTTCGTCAGGGGTTGGCTACACCTTC. Its translation is CASSSSGVGYTF.

The chain combines TRBV19 with TRBJ1-2; D is undetermined. V lost 0 bases to trimming and J lost 8 bases, with 7 bases between them. Germline assignment: CDR1 LNHDA and CDR2 SQIVND (reference sequence). The CDR3 extends over 12 amino acids. The CDR3 bases are TGTGCCAGTAGTATAGAAGAGCGGGGCTACACCTTC. This encodes CASSIEERGYTF.